Below are 13 T cell receptor beta chains sequenced from a single sample in a study of identifying expanded T cells in peripheral blood. Measured with immunoSEQ multiplex PCR; TCRdb has only the in-frame clones, and not every one. The sample includes about 100,000 clones, more than 70% of them seen just once. Source material: blood. The receptors were gathered from a person between 18 and 69 years old in good health.

This rearrangement joins TRBV4-2 to TRBJ2-3; D gene ambiguous. Germline V gene sequence: CDR1 LGHNA, CDR2 YNFKEQ. V was clipped by 4 bases and J by 0 bases, with 14 bases between them. The length of the CDR3 is 16 residues. The CDR3 DNA is TGTGCCAGCAGCCCGGCATCGGCGGAGAGCACAGATACGCAGTATTTT. It translates to CASSPASAESTDTQYF.

The genes are TRBV2 and TRBJ1-2; no firm D call. Germline assignment: CDR1 SNHLY and CDR2 FYNNEI. V was trimmed by 6 bases and J by 8 bases, leaving 19 bases between them. The CDR3 covers 14 residues. The CDR3 spells CASREDGGFVGYTF. CDR3 sequence (DNA): TGTGCCAGCAGGGAGGACGGCGGATTTGTAGGCTACACCTTC.

This chain joins TRBV27 and TRBJ1-5; 8 bases align to TRBD1. Germline V gives CDR1 MNHEY, CDR2 SMNVEV (reference sequence). The CDR3 covers 15 residues. The trim removed 6 bases at V and 3 bases at J, leaving 7 bases unmatched. CDR3 DNA: TGTGCCAGCAGACTCGTGGACAGGGCCAATCAGCCCCAGCATTTT. It codes for CASRLVDRANQPQHF.

The J gene is TRBJ2-1, the V gene TRBV7-9; 8 nucleotides align to TRBD2. Germline loops: CDR1 SEHNR, CDR2 FQNEAQ (reference sequence). The CDR3 is 14 residues long. V lost 7 bases to trimming and J lost 2 bases; unmatched junction nucleotides: 4. The CDR3 sequence: CASIAGRTYNEQFF. The CDR3 coding sequence is TGTGCCAGCATAGCGGGGCGAACCTACAATGAGCAGTTCTTC.

The CDR3, as DNA: TGTGCCTGGAGTGTACTTCAGGGACAGGAGAACACCGGGGAGCTGTTTTTT. Translating gives CAWSVLQGQENTGELFF. The chain links TRBV30 to TRBJ2-2, with TRBD1 matching 8 bases. The CDR3 is made up of 17 amino acids. After removal of 0 bases from V and 1 base from J, the junction contained 7 bases not matched to a gene. Germline V gene lookup returns CDR1 GTSNPN and CDR2 SVGIG (reference sequence).

CDR3 residues: CASSLTGGSRTEAFF. CDR3 nucleotide sequence: TGCGCCAGCAGCTTGACTGGGGGATCGAGGACTGAAGCTTTCTTT. The genes are TRBV5-1 and TRBJ1-1; tentatively, D is TRBD1 (5 bases). V was pared by 1 base and J by 5 bases, with 15 bases between. This CDR3 is 15 amino acids long. Germline V gives CDR1 SGHRS, CDR2 YFSETQ.

Only a few counts were recorded for this clone. The V and J genes are TRBV30 and TRBJ1-1; possibly TRBD1 for D (5 bases). CDR3 size: 13 residues. Trimming left V 4 bases short and J 1 base short, with 10 bases between. Looked up from germline, CDR1 is GTSNPN and CDR2 is SVGIG (reference sequence). CDR3 DNA sequence: TGTGCCTGGAAGTCAGGGACGAACACTGAAGCTTTCTTT. Translation: CAWKSGTNTEAFF.

The chain joins TRBV6-1 to TRBJ2-7; D assignment may be TRBD1 or TRBD2 (5 bases each). Trimming removed 6 bases at V and 3 bases at J, with 18 bases between. The CDR3 runs to 15 residues. Germline V gives CDR1 MNHNS, CDR2 SASEGT. The CDR3 spells CASSIDLGEYYEQYF. CDR3 DNA sequence: TGTGCCAGCAGCATAGACCTGGGGGAATACTACGAGCAGTACTTC.

This clone was seen once. The CDR3: CASSYWPPGELFF. The CDR3 DNA is TGTGCCAGCAGTTACTGGCCTCCCGGGGAGCTGTTTTTT. The rearrangement uses TRBV6-5 and TRBJ2-2, with D uncertain. Trimming left V 1 base short and J 6 bases short, with 6 bases between. CDR1 is MNHEY, CDR2 SVGAGI, per germline. The CDR3 sequence is 13 residues long.

The chain has TRBV28 and TRBJ2-6; 8 bases match TRBD1. The CDR3 is 21 amino acids. The germline V gene has CDR1 MDHEN and CDR2 SYDVKM. Unmatched junction bases numbered 17, after V lost 4 bases and J lost 0 bases. CDR3 bases: TGTGCCAGCAGTTCCATAGACAGGGGAAAAAAACTAAGCTCTGGGGCCAACGTCCTGACTTTC. It encodes CASSSIDRGKKLSSGANVLTF.

The rearrangement joins TRBV7-3 to TRBJ2-7; 7 nucleotides line up with TRBD1. V lost 8 bases to trimming and J lost 0 bases; unmatched junction nucleotides: 4. The germline V gene encodes CDR1 SGHTA and CDR2 FQGTGA. The CDR3 length is 13 residues. CDR3 sequence: CASPGTDSYEQYF. As DNA, the CDR3 is TGTGCCAGCCCTGGGACAGACTCCTACGAGCAGTACTTC. Variable domain in full (rest from reference TRBV7-3 and TRBJ2-7): GAGVSQTPSNKVTEKGKYVELRCDPISGHTALYWYRQSLGQGPEFLIYFQGTGAADDSGLPNDRFFAVRPEGSVSTLKIQRTERGDSAVYLCASPGTDSYEQYFGPGTRLTVT.

J is TRBJ2-5 and V is TRBV7-2, with 7 bases fitting TRBD2. CDR3 length: 15 residues. The trim removed 5 bases at V and 3 bases at J, leaving 9 bases unmatched. CDR1 is SGHTA, CDR2 FQGNSA, per germline. CDR3 DNA sequence: TGTGCCAGCAGCAATCTAGCGGTCTCAAAAGAGACCCAGTACTTC. Protein sequence: CASSNLAVSKETQYF.

V and J are TRBV11-1 and TRBJ2-1; 14 nucleotides align to TRBD2. The CDR3 loop spans 17 amino acids. V shed 1 base and J 3 bases; nucleotides not matched to a gene: 2. Germline CDR1 SGHAT, CDR2 FQDESV (reference sequence). The CDR3 loop is CASSLGGLAGVYNEQFF. The DNA for the CDR3 is TGTGCCAGCAGCTTAGGGGGACTAGCGGGAGTCTACAATGAGCAGTTCTTC.